The next 25 T cell receptor beta chains were all read from a single sample in a study of early T cells in non-severe SARS-CoV-2 infection. Each CDR3 protein gets one entry after TCRdb re-called the 5' RACE reads with MiXCR. The table lists approximately 77,000 distinct CDR3 sequences, around 12% of them singletons. Sequenced input: whole blood. These receptors were obtained from an adult who was a healthcare worker with PCR-confirmed SARS-CoV-2 infection or an uninfected control (not recorded which).

This clonotype has a handful of counts. V and J are TRBV2 and TRBJ2-7, with 7 bases identical to TRBD2. V was clipped by 4 bases and J by 5 bases; unmatched bases: 14. The CDR3 runs to 16 residues. Germline assignment: CDR1 SNHLY and CDR2 FYNNEI. The CDR3 loop is CASSGAVGLAADEQYF. The CDR3 DNA follows: TGTGCCAGCAGTGGGGCGGTAGGTCTAGCGGCCGACGAGCAGTACTTC.

This clonotype was found many times. The chain uses TRBV20-1 and TRBJ1-2; no firm D call. Trimming removed 3 bases from V and 8 bases from J, with 31 bases in between. The CDR3 has 18 amino acids. In germline, CDR1 is DFQATT, CDR2 SNEGSKA (reference sequence). The CDR3 coding sequence is TGCAGTGCTAGCGCTACTCCCTCTGGACCTGGTGGCAATACGGGCTACACCTTC. Encoded protein: CSASATPSGPGGNTGYTF.

There are many counts of this clonotype. The chain links TRBV28 to TRBJ2-7; possible D gene TRBD2, 6 bases. V gave up 5 bases and J gave up 7 bases, with 21 bases separating them. The CDR3 totals 15 residues. Germline loops: CDR1 MDHEN, CDR2 SYDVKM. In nucleotides, the CDR3 is TGTGCCAGCAGTCTCCGAGGTAGCGGACTCATGGAGCAGTACTTC. It encodes CASSLRGSGLMEQYF.

This clonotype was recorded many times. The chain has TRBV29-1 and TRBJ2-7, with TRBD1 as a possible D gene (6 bases). Germline V CDR1 and CDR2: SQVTM, ANQGSEA. Trimming stripped 2 bases from V and 2 bases from J, with 10 bases between. There are 13 residues in the CDR3. The chain's CDR3 is CSVEHREPYEQYF. CDR3 DNA sequence: TGCAGCGTTGAACACAGGGAACCCTACGAGCAGTACTTC.

With regard to this clonotype: A much larger clone sits a single nucleotide away, making a read error possible. The chain joins TRBV4-1 to TRBJ2-7, with a tentative D call TRBD2 (5 bases). The CDR3 is 16 amino acids. Germline CDR1 reads MGHRA; CDR2 reads YSYEKL. The CDR3 is CASSQDPSHPDYKQYF. CDR3 bases: TGCGCCAGCAGCCAAGATCCTTCCCACCCTGACTACAAGCAGTACTTC.

The rearrangement joins TRBV12-3 or TRBV12-4 to TRBJ2-7; 11 nucleotides line up with TRBD2. This CDR3 spans 14 amino acids. J gave up 5 bases and V 8 bases, and 8 bases lay outside the gene matches. DNA of the CDR3: TGTGCCAGCCGGAATAGCGGGAGGGGCAACGAGCAGTACTTC. This codes for CASRNSGRGNEQYF.

In this sample, this clonotype turned up once. A read error is possible here, since a much larger clone lies one base away. V and J are TRBV6-2 or TRBV6-3 and TRBJ2-1; the D gene could be TRBD1 or TRBD2 (5 bases each). In germline, CDR1 is MNHEY, CDR2 SVGEGT. The CDR3 extends over 16 amino acids. In DNA, the CDR3 is TGTGCCAACAGTTACCGTCCGGGGCCATCCTACAATGAGCAGTTCTTC. Translating it yields CANSYRPGPSYNEQFF.

This clonotype showed up just a few times. The gene calls are TRBV20-1 and TRBJ1-4, with D unresolved. Germline CDR1 and CDR2: DFQATT and SNEGSKA (reference sequence). This CDR3 has 14 amino acids. V was trimmed by 5 bases and J by 3 bases, leaving 13 bases between them. The DNA of the CDR3 is TGCAGTGCTGGAGGGCCAGCCCCTAATGAAAAACTGTTTTTT. Protein product: CSAGGPAPNEKLFF.

The table lists this clonotype with many counts. This chain connects TRBV29-1 to TRBJ2-1; D is ambiguous. V lost 3 bases to trimming and J lost 10 bases, with 16 bases between them. The germline gives CDR1 SQVTM, CDR2 ANQGSEA. CDR3 size: 13 residues. The CDR3 nucleotides are TGCAGCGTTGATGCCGGGCTAGGCAAGGAGCAGTTCTTC. Protein product: CSVDAGLGKEQFF.

This clonotype came up many times. The gene calls are TRBV10-1 and TRBJ1-1, with 7 nucleotides matching TRBD1. The CDR3 contains 16 residues. The germline V gene has CDR1 WNHNN and CDR2 SYGVQD (reference sequence). Germline trimming cut 3 bases from V and 0 bases from J; bases unmatched to any gene: 7. The DNA for the CDR3 is TGCGCCAGCAGTGAAAAGGGACAGCACATGAACACTGAAGCTTTCTTT. This encodes CASSEKGQHMNTEAFF.

This clonotype has only a few counts. A read error may produce the germline difference seen at one junction end. The chain uses TRBV7-3 and TRBJ2-2; 7 bases are a match to TRBD1. Looked up from germline, CDR1 is SGHTA and CDR2 is FQGTGA. The CDR3 is made up of 13 amino acids. CDR3 DNA: TGTGCCAGCAGCGTAACAGGGGCCGGGGAGCTGTTTTTT. It specifies CASSVTGAGELFF.

This clonotype was recorded a few times. The chain has TRBV3-1 and TRBJ2-1, with a tentative D call TRBD2 (5 bases). V was clipped by 0 bases and J by 9 bases, with 12 bases between them. The CDR3 has 14 residues. The germline CDR1 and CDR2 sequences are LGHDT and YNNKEL (reference sequence). The CDR3 sequence is CASSQDALAPEQFF. The CDR3, as DNA: TGTGCCAGCAGCCAAGATGCTCTAGCCCCTGAGCAGTTCTTC.

The rearrangement joins TRBV18 to TRBJ2-5, with D possibly matching TRBD2 (6 bases). CDR1 KGHSH and CDR2 LQKENI come from the germline V gene. The CDR3 is 13 amino acids. Between the trimmed V and J ends, which lost 8 bases and 1 base, there was a span of 11 bases. The CDR3, as DNA: TGTGCCAGCGATACGGGACTCCAAGAGACCCAGTACTTC. Its protein product is CASDTGLQETQYF.

This clonotype was counted ten times or more. The chain carries TRBV11-2 and TRBJ2-2; D unclear. Germline-derived CDR1 and CDR2 are SGHAT and FQNNGV. The CDR3 is made up of 13 amino acids. Trimming pared 3 bases from V and 2 bases from J, leaving 4 bases between. CDR3 sequence (DNA): TGTGCCAGCAGCTTGACAAACACCGGGGAGCTGTTTTTT. This translates into CASSLTNTGELFF.

This clonotype was observed a few times. The chain links TRBV29-1 to TRBJ1-5; no clear D. The V end lost 4 bases, the J end lost 5 bases, and 15 bases lay between the germline ends. This CDR3 is 14 amino acids long. Germline lookup yields CDR1 SQVTM and CDR2 ANQGSEA. CDR3 in amino acids: CSVASPEVDQPQHF. The CDR3 nucleotides read TGCAGCGTTGCATCGCCAGAGGTGGATCAGCCCCAGCATTTT.

This chain joins TRBV28 and TRBJ1-4; maybe TRBD1 (6 bases). This CDR3 is 16 amino acids long. CDR1 is MDHEN and CDR2 is SYDVKM in the germline V gene. V lost 3 bases, J lost 3 bases, and 14 bases lay in between. The CDR3 coding sequence is TGTGCCAGCAGTTTCCCAGGGTCAGGGGCTAATGAAAAACTGTTTTTT. Residues: CASSFPGSGANEKLFF.

This clonotype was found a few times. This chain uses TRBV6-2 or TRBV6-3 with TRBJ2-1; 10 nucleotides line up with TRBD2. V lost 8 bases, J lost 4 bases, and 5 bases stayed unmatched. CDR1 is MNHEY, CDR2 SVGEGT, per germline. The CDR3 is 14 residues long. CDR3 sequence reads: CASGAGGRYNEQFF. CDR3 bases: TGTGCCAGCGGAGCGGGAGGGAGATACAATGAGCAGTTCTTC.

This clonotype was counted only a few times. The chain links TRBV29-1 to TRBJ2-7, with 12 bases lining up with TRBD2. V was clipped by 4 bases and J by 2 bases; unmatched bases: 0. CDR3 size: 13 residues. Germline V gives CDR1 SQVTM, CDR2 ANQGSEA. The CDR3 DNA follows: TGCAGCGTTGGACTAGCGGGAGCCTACGAGCAGTACTTC. Translation: CSVGLAGAYEQYF.

The chain couples TRBV19 to TRBJ2-1, with 7 bases lining up with TRBD1. Germline CDR1 LNHDA, CDR2 SQIVND (reference sequence). The CDR3 is 14 amino acids. V gave up 7 bases and J gave up 9 bases; unmatched junction bases: 12. The CDR3 spells CASTPTYRGLEQFF. The CDR3 DNA reads as TGTGCCAGTACCCCTACATACAGGGGCCTTGAGCAGTTCTTC. The full variable domain, completed using reference TRBV19 and TRBJ2-1, is DGGITQSPKYLFRKEGQNVTLSCEQNLNHDAMYWYRQDPGQGLRLIYYSQIVNDFQKGDIAEGYSVSREKKESFPLTVTSAQKNPTAFYLCASTPTYRGLEQFFGPGTRLTVL.

The chain employs TRBV20-1 and TRBJ2-1; the match to TRBD1 covers 8 bases. After removal of 5 bases from V and 9 bases from J, the junction contained 6 bases not matched to a gene. CDR1 DFQATT and CDR2 SNEGSKA come from the germline V gene (reference sequence). This CDR3 is 12 amino acids long. CDR3 coding DNA: TGCAGTGCTCGGACAGGGTTTAGTGAGCAGTTCTTC. This gives the protein CSARTGFSEQFF.

The chain couples TRBV20-1 to TRBJ2-6; D tentatively fits TRBD1 or TRBD2 (5 bases each). Germline CDR1 DFQATT, CDR2 SNEGSKA (reference sequence). The CDR3 covers 15 residues. V was trimmed by 3 bases and J by 0 bases, leaving 9 bases between them. The CDR3 DNA follows: TGCAGTGCTAGCAGAGGGGCCTCTGGGGCCAACGTCCTGACTTTC. Amino acids: CSASRGASGANVLTF.

This clonotype came up many times. The chain employs TRBV6-1 and TRBJ1-5; D may be TRBD1 (5 bases). Germline CDR1 and CDR2: MNHNS and SASEGT. V was clipped by 7 bases and J by 3 bases, with 13 bases between them. The CDR3 spans 14 residues. CDR3 bases: TGTGCCAGCATGCACAGGAACCACAATCAGCCCCAGCATTTT. Its translation: CASMHRNHNQPQHF.

V is TRBV6-1 and J is TRBJ1-2, with D tentatively TRBD1 (6 bases). The CDR3 totals 15 residues. CDR1 is MNHNS, CDR2 SASEGT, per germline. The V end was cut by 6 bases, the J end by 2 bases, with 16 bases between. The CDR3 DNA sequence: TGTGCCAGCAGGCTATCTCAGGGGCGCAACTATGGCTACACCTTC. It translates to CASRLSQGRNYGYTF.

The chain combines TRBV14 with TRBJ1-4, with 7 bases aligning to TRBD1. CDR3 size: 16 residues. J lost 8 bases, V lost 3 bases, and 12 bases had no gene match. CDR1 is SGHDN and CDR2 is FVKESK in the germline V gene. CDR3 residues: CASSQVQGTGGEKLFF. The CDR3 DNA sequence: TGTGCCAGCAGCCAGGTACAGGGGACTGGCGGCGAAAAACTGTTTTTT.

A few counts support this clonotype. This chain joins TRBV7-9 and TRBJ2-1; 11 bases are shared with TRBD2. CDR3 length equals 16 residues. CDR1 and CDR2 (germline): SEHNR, FQNEAQ (reference sequence). Trimming removed 4 bases from V and 7 bases from J; junction bases left unmatched: 9. As DNA, the CDR3 is TGTGCCAGCAGCTCCTCACTAGCGGGAGACCAAAATGAGCAGTTCTTC. Encoded protein: CASSSSLAGDQNEQFF. The variable domain in full, completed from reference TRBV7-9 and TRBJ2-1, reads DTGVSQNPRHKITKRGQNVTFRCDPISEHNRLYWYRQTLGQGPEFLTYFQNEAQLEKSRLLSDRFSAERPKGSFSTLEIQRTEQGDSAMYLCASSSSLAGDQNEQFFGPGTRLTVL.